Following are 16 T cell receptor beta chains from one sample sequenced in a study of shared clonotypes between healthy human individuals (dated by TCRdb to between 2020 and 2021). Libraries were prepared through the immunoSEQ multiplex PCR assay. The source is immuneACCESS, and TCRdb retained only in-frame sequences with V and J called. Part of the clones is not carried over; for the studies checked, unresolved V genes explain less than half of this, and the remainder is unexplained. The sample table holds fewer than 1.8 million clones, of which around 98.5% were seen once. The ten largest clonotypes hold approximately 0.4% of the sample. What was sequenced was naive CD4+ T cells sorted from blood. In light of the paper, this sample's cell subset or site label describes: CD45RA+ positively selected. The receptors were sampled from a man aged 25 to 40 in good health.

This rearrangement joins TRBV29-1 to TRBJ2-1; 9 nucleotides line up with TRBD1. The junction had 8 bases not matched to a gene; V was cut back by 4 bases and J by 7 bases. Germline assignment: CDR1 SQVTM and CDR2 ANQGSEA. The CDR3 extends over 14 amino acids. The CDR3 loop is CSVAPTGGVNEQFF. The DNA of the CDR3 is TGCAGCGTTGCCCCGACAGGGGGGGTTAATGAGCAGTTCTTC.

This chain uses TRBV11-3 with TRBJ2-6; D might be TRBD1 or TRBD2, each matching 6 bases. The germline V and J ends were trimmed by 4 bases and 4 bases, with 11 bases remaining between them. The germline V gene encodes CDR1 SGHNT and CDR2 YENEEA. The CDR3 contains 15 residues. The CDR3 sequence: CASSSGDSGANVLTF. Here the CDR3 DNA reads TGTGCCAGCAGCTCAGGGGACTCCGGGGCCAACGTCCTGACTTTC. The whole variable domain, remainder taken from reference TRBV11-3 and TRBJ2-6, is EAGVVQSPRYKIIEKKQPVAFWCNPISGHNTLYWYLQNLGQGPELLIRYENEEAVDDSQLPKDRFSAERLKGVDSTLKIQPAELGDSAVYLCASSSGDSGANVLTFGAGSRLTVL.

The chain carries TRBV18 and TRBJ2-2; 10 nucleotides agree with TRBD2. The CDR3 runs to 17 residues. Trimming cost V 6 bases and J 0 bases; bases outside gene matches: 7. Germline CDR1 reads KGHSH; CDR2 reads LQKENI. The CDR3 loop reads CASSRVAGGANTGELFF. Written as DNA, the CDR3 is TGTGCCAGCTCCCGAGTAGCGGGAGGCGCGAACACCGGGGAGCTGTTTTTT.

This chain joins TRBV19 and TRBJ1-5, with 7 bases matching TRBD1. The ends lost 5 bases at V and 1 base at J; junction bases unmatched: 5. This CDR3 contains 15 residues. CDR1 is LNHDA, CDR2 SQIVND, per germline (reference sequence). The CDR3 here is CASSVRDRSNQPQHF. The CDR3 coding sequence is TGTGCCAGTAGTGTACGGGACAGAAGCAATCAGCCCCAGCATTTT.

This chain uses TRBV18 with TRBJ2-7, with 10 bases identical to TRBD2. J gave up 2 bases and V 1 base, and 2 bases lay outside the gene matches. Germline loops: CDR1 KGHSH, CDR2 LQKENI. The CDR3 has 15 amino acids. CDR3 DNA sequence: TGTGCCAGCTCACCACTAGCGGGGGGAGCCTACGAGCAGTACTTC. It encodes CASSPLAGGAYEQYF.

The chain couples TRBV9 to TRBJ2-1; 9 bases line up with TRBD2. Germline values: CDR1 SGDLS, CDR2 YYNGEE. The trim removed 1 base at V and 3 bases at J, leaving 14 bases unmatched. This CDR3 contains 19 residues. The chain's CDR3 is CASSVTLHQNSGSYNEQFF. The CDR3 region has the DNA TGTGCCAGCAGCGTAACCCTTCACCAAAATAGCGGGAGCTACAATGAGCAGTTCTTC.

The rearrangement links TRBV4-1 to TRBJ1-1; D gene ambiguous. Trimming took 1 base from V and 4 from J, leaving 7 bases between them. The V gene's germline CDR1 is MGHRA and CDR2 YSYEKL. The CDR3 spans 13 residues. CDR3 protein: CASSQVWGTEAFF. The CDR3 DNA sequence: TGCGCCAGCAGCCAAGTGTGGGGCACTGAAGCTTTCTTT.

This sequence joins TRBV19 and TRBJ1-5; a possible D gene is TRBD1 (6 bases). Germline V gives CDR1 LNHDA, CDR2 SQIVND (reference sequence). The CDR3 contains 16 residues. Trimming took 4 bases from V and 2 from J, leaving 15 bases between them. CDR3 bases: TGTGCCAGTAGTAAGTGGGAAGGGGGTGGCAATCAGCCCCAGCATTTT. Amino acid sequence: CASSKWEGGGNQPQHF.

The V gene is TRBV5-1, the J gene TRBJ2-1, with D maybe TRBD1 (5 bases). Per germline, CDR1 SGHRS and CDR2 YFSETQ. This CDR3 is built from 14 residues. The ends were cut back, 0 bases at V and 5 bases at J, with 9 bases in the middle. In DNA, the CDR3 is TGCGCCAGCAGCTTGGAGGGGTGGGACAATGAGCAGTTCTTC. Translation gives CASSLEGWDNEQFF.

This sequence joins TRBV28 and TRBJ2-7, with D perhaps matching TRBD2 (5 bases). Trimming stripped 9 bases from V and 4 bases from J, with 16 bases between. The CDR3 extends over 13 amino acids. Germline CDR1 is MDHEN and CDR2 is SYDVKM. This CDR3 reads CASLAYTRYEQYF. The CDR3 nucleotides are TGTGCCAGTCTAGCCTACACCCGGTACGAGCAGTACTTC.

The CDR3 reads CASSPLRAARSREVAGYTF. The CDR3 coding sequence is TGTGCCAGCTCACCACTAAGGGCCGCTCGATCCAGGGAGGTAGCTGGCTACACCTTC. The chain links TRBV18 to TRBJ1-2, with D tentatively TRBD1 (5 bases). Germline V gives CDR1 KGHSH, CDR2 LQKENI. This CDR3 contains 19 residues. V lost 1 base and J 7 bases, leaving 28 bases between the germline ends.

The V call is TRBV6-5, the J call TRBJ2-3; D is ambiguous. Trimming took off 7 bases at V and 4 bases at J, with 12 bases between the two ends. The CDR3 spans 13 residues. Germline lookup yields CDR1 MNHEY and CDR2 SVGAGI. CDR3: CASILPGSDTQYF. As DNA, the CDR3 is TGTGCCAGCATTTTACCAGGTTCAGATACGCAGTATTTT.

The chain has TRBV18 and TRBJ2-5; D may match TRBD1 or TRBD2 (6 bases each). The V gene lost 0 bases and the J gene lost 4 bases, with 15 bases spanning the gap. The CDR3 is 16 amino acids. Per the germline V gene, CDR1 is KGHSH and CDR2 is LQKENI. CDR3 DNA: TGTGCCAGCTCACCACCGCAGGGGAAGGGAGGAGAGACCCAGTACTTC. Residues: CASSPPQGKGGETQYF.

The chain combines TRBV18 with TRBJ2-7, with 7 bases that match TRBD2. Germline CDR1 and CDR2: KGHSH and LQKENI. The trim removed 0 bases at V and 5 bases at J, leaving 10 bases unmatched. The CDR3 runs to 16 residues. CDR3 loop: CASSPPNSGIYHEQYF. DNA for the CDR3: TGTGCCAGCTCACCACCGAACAGCGGGATATACCACGAGCAGTACTTC.

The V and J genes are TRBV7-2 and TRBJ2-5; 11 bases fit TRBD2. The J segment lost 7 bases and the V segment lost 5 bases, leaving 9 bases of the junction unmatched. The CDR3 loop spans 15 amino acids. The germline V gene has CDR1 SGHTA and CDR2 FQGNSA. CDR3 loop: CASSLTLAGGGTQYF. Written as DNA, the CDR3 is TGTGCCAGCAGCCTCACCTTAGCGGGAGGGGGGACCCAGTACTTC. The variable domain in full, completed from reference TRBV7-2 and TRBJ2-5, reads GAGVSQSPSNKVTEKGKDVELRCDPISGHTALYWYRQSLGQGLEFLIYFQGNSAPDKSGLPSDRFSAERTGGSVSTLTIQRTQQEDSAVYLCASSLTLAGGGTQYFGPGTRLLVL.

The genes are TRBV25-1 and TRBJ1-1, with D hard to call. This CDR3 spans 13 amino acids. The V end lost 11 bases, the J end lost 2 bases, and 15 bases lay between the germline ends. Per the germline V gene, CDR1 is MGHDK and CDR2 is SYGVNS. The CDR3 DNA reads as TGTGCCCGTCCGATCATTTTAAACACTGAAGCTTTCTTT. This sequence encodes CARPIILNTEAFF.